The 8 T cell receptor beta chains below were found in one sample sequenced in a study of shared T cell receptors in the human thymus (dated by TCRdb to the early 2020s). Libraries were made using the immunoSEQ multiplex PCR assay. In its TCRdb copy, this immuneACCESS table keeps in-frame sequences only and misses some clones. Where compared with another copy, unresolved V genes explain less than half of these, and the others have no known cause. The sample records around 68,000 clones, roughly 96% of which are singletons. Roughly 0.03% of the sample belongs to the ten largest clones. Sequencing input: thymocytes. Receptor source: a human donor.

This chain uses TRBV12-5 with TRBJ2-3; 9 bases fit TRBD1. The CDR3 runs 18 residues. J was trimmed by 5 bases and V by 1 base; bases with no gene match: 13. Germline CDR1 is LGHNT and CDR2 is FRNRAP. The CDR3 loop reads CASGLEGEGQGLLDTQYF. In nucleotides, the CDR3 is TGTGCTAGTGGTTTGGAAGGGGAGGGACAGGGCCTGCTAGATACGCAGTATTTT. The full variable domain, with the rest looked up from reference TRBV12-5 and TRBJ2-3, is DARVTQTPRHKVTEMGQEVTMRCQPILGHNTVFWYRQTMMQGLELLAYFRNRAPLDDSGMPKDRFSAEMPDATLATLKIQPSEPRDSAVYFCASGLEGEGQGLLDTQYFGPGTRLTVL.

This clone occurred once. The rearrangement links TRBV7-6 to TRBJ1-2; perhaps TRBD1 as D (5 bases). From germline, CDR1 is SGHVS and CDR2 FNYEAQ. Trimming removed 1 base from V and 1 base from J, with 16 bases in between. This CDR3 spans 17 amino acids. The CDR3 loop is CASSLEGYPLNNYGYTF. In nucleotides, the CDR3 is TGTGCCAGCAGCTTAGAGGGGTACCCTCTTAATAACTATGGCTACACCTTC.

The chain carries TRBV4-1 and TRBJ2-5, with 9 nucleotides matching TRBD2. Germline assignment: CDR1 MGHRA and CDR2 YSYEKL. CDR3 size: 18 residues. J lost 1 base, V lost 0 bases, and 9 bases had no gene match. The CDR3 bases are TGCGCCAGCAGCCAAGATCGCGGGCGGGGGGGCCCCCAAGAGACCCAGTACTTC. The encoded protein is CASSQDRGRGGPQETQYF.

CDR3 loop: CASSDSRLFPVRIQYF. The CDR3 nucleotides read TGTGCCAGCAGTGACTCCCGACTCTTCCCAGTGCGCATTCAGTACTTC. This chain joins TRBV25-1 and TRBJ2-4; D remains unclear. Trimming pared 3 bases from V and 9 bases from J, leaving 21 bases between. The CDR3 has 16 amino acids. Per the germline V gene, CDR1 is MGHDK and CDR2 is SYGVNS.

This clone was picked up a small number of times. This chain uses TRBV9 with TRBJ2-7; no clear D. Germline V lookup: CDR1 SGDLS, CDR2 YYNGEE. The CDR3 runs 15 residues. V was shortened by 4 bases and J by 4 bases, with 18 bases between the two germline ends. This chain's CDR3 is CASSPNGDKDYEQYF. The CDR3 DNA sequence: TGTGCCAGCAGCCCTAACGGTGATAAGGATTACGAGCAGTACTTC.

This chain links TRBV10-3 with TRBJ2-4, with D possibly matching TRBD2 (6 bases). Trimming stripped 10 bases from V and 1 base from J, with 26 bases between. The CDR3 has 18 residues. Germline lookup yields CDR1 ENHRY and CDR2 SYGVKD. CDR3 protein: CATTRRRYQRGAKNIQYF. The CDR3 DNA reads TGTGCCACCACCCGAAGGAGGTACCAACGGGGGGCCAAAAACATTCAGTACTTC.

The DNA for the CDR3 is TGCGCCAGCAGCCAAGATCGGTTGGGCGCTCATTACACTGAAGCTTTCTTT. Translation: CASSQDRLGAHYTEAFF. The rearrangement joins TRBV4-3 to TRBJ1-1; no clear D. The CDR3 contains 17 residues. The V gene lost 0 bases and the J gene lost 3 bases, with 17 bases spanning the gap. Germline loops: CDR1 LGHNA, CDR2 YSLEER.

The chain joins TRBV19 to TRBJ2-7, with D possibly matching TRBD2 (7 bases). CDR3 length: 16 amino acids. V lost 4 bases, J lost 1 base, and 17 bases lay in between. Germline lookup yields CDR1 LNHDA and CDR2 SQIVND (reference sequence). The DNA of the CDR3 is TGTGCCAGTAGTACCTTCAAGGGGGAGGGGTCCTACGAGCAGTACTTC. As protein: CASSTFKGEGSYEQYF.